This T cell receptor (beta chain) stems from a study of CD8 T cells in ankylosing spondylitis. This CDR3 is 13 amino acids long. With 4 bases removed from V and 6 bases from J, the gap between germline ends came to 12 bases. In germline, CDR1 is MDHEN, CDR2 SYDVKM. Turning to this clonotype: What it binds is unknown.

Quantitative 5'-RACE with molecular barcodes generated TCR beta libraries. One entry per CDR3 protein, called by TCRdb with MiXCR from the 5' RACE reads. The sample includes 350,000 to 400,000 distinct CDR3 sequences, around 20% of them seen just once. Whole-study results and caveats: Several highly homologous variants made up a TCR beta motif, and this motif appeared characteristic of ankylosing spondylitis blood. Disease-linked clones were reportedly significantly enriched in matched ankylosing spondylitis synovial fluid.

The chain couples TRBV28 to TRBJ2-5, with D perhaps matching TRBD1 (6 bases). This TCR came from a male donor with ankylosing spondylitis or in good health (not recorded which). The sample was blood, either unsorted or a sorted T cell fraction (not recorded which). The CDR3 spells CASSSPGHQTQYF. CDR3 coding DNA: TGTGCCAGCAGTTCACCGGGACACCAGACCCAGTACTTC.